The entry that follows covers one T cell receptor (beta chain) sequence. Its antigen is still unknown. Base-call qualities are not available, and no considerably larger clone is one nucleotide away. TCRbeta CDR3 regions were amplified from genomic DNA by means of the immunoSEQ Assay, a bias-controlled multiplex PCR. In the authors' own workflow: Nucleated cell counts per sample were estimated from amplification of reference gene primers within the assay. Sequence reads were collapsed and filtered to measure the absolute abundance of every unique TCRbeta CDR3 rearrangement. Productive Simpson clonality was computed per sample as the square root of Simpson's diversity index over productive rearrangements. TCRdb carries this immuneACCESS record with in-frame sequences only. Its versions omit some clonotypes, under half of them owing to an unresolved V gene in the studies checked, with the rest unexplained. V and J calls and clone size are given by that table; D and trimming were obtained from the DNA. For this sample there are 95,000 to 100,000 clones; about 87% appear just once. The ten largest clones capture roughly 11% of the sample.

After removal of 6 bases from V and 5 bases from J, the junction retains 6 bases not matched to a gene. CDR1 and CDR2 are drawn from the germline V gene (reference sequence): MNHEY, SMNVEV. Counted from cysteine to phenylalanine, this CDR3 has 15 amino acids. Only the CDR3 portion is preserved as DNA: 45 bases, with reading frame beginning at the first base. The collaborating institutions used their own protocols to collect whole blood in K2EDTA tubes. For TCRbeta analysis, collaborators shipped samples in one of three forms: frozen whole blood, isolated PBMCs, or DNA extracted from either of those sample types. This specimen belongs to a study of blood T cell repertoires in COVID-19 (dated by TCRdb to the early 2020s). As for the study more broadly: Collaborator samples came from the United States, Italy and Spain and covered acute and convalescent phases of COVID-19. A freely available public database, intended as a resource for researchers studying the immune response to SARS-CoV-2, is where the repertoires were released. The material from the prospective study consisted of cDNA or gDNA derived from T cells, B-cell-depleted T cells, or PBMCs. Where HLA class I and class II types were available, the types were taken from metadata supplied by the sample provider, not from assay-based typing. Deeply sampled blood TCRbeta repertoires from subjects exposed to, actively infected with, or recovered from COVID-19 were included in the dataset. The samples were drawn from the first 160 participants of the ongoing ImmuneRACE study and from some 1,300 subjects provided by 6 global collaborators. Sample metadata almost always included a de-identified subject ID, COVID-19 status, age in years and sex.

Results and caveats for the whole study, not just this receptor: Clinical and demographic metadata were provided uncurated, with the amount varying by source and participant.

Recombination linked TRBV27 to TRBJ2-1; 11 central nucleotides agree with TRBD2. The TCR comes from a woman aged 25 to 45 with acute or convalescent COVID-19. The specimen sequenced was peripheral blood. CDR3 reads: CASSTPGLADNEQFF. Read as DNA, the sequence is TGTGCCAGCAGCACCCCGGGACTAGCGGACAATGAGCAGTTCTTC.